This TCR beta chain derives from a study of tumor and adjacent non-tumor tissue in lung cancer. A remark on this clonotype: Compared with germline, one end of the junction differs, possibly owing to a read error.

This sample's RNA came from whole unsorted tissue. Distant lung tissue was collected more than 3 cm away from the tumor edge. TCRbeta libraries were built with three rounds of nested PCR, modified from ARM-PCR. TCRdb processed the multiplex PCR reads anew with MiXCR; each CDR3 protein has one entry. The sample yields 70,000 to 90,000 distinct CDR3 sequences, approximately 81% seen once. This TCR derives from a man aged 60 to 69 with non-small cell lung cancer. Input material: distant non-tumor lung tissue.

CDR3 nucleotides: TGCATGTACCTTCAGAACACTATAGCTTCCTTT. It codes for CMYLQNTIASF. The V gene is TRBV29-1, the J gene TRBJ1-1; D not certain. The CDR3 consists of 11 residues. CDR1 SQVTM and CDR2 ANQGSEA come from the germline V gene. The whole variable domain, remainder taken from reference TRBV29-1 and TRBJ1-1, is SAVISQKPSRDICQRGTSLTIQCQVDSQVTMMFWYRQQPGQSLTLIATANQGSEATYESGFVIDKFPISRPNLTFSTLTVSNMSPEDSSIYLCMYLQNTIASFGQGTRLTVV.